The rows below give T cell receptor beta chains drawn from one sample of a study of blood T cell repertoires in COVID-19. The assay was immunoSEQ multiplex PCR, and TCRdb's table has in-frame clones only and misses some. The sample lists some 200,000 clones, roughly 76% occurring once. The sequencing input was peripheral blood. The origin of the receptors is a woman aged 40 to 55 with COVID-19, enrolled during active disease. The CDR3 runs from the conserved cysteine through the conserved F or W. D genes are given only for firm matches. The size field is filled for only some rows; it gives once, few, many or a size class.

CDR3nt	CDR3aa	d_gene	abundance	len	j_gene	v_gene
TGTGCCAGCAGCCTAGGACAGGCAACAGAGCAGTTCTTC	CASSLGQATEQFF	TRBD1	.	13	TRBJ2-1	TRBV3-1/TRBV3-2
TGCGCCAGCAGCTTTGGGGCTTCGGCTTTCTTT	CASSFGASAFF	.	once	11	TRBJ1-1	TRBV5-1
TGTGCCAGCAACAGAGCGGGGGGATCGAATGAGCAGTTCTTC	CASNRAGGSNEQFF	TRBD2	.	14	TRBJ2-1	TRBV9
TGTGCCAGCAGCGTAACAGTGAACACCGGGGAGCTGTTTTTT	CASSVTVNTGELFF	.	.	14	TRBJ2-2	TRBV9
TGTGCCAGCAGCTTGGTCCGGGTTCGGGGGGAGCTGTTTTTT	CASSLVRVRGELFF	.	.	14	TRBJ2-2	TRBV5-6
TGTGCCAGTAAAAAAGGGGGGGAAAGTGAAGCTTTCTTT	CASKKGGESEAFF	.	.	13	TRBJ1-1	TRBV19
TGTGCCAGCAGGGTCTTTAGCGGGAGGGAAGAGACCCAGTACTTC	CASRVFSGREETQYF	TRBD2	once	15	TRBJ2-5	TRBV7-9
TGTGCCAGTAGTAGGGGACAGGGAGGGCAGCCCCAGCATTTT	CASSRGQGGQPQHF	TRBD1	.	14	TRBJ1-5	TRBV19
TGTGCCACCAGCAGAGCAGGGCAGGGGGCAAACGAGCAGTACTTC	CATSRAGQGANEQYF	TRBD1	.	15	TRBJ2-7	TRBV15
TGTGCCAGCAGCCTACTTGACCTTTCGGGAATGGGCGGCTACACCTTC	CASSLLDLSGMGGYTF	.	.	16	TRBJ1-2	TRBV5-6
TGCGCCAGCAGGAGAGTTCTGGAGCTCTCGAGGCTTTGCACCGGGGAGCTGTTTTTT	CASRRVLELSRLCTGELFF	.	.	19	TRBJ2-2	TRBV10-1
TGTGCCATCCCAGACTACAATGAGCAGTTCTTC	CAIPDYNEQFF	.	.	11	TRBJ2-1	TRBV6-5